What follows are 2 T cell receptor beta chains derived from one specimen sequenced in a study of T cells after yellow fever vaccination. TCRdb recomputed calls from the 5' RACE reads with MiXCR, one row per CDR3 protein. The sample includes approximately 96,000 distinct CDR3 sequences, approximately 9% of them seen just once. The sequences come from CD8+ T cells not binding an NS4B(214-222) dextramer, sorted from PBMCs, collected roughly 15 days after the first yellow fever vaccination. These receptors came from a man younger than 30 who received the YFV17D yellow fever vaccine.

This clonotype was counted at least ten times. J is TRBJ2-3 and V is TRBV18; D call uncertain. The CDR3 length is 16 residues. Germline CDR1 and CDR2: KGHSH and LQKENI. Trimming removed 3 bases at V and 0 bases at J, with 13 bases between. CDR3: CASSPPGIQSTDTQYF. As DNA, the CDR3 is TGTGCCAGCTCACCTCCTGGTATCCAGAGCACAGATACGCAGTATTTT.

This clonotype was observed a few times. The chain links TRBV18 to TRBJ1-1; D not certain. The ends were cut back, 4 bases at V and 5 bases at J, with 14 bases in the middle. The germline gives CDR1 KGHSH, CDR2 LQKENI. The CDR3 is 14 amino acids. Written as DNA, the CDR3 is TGTGCCAGCTCACAGACTTTTTCGGTGACTGAAGCTTTCTTT. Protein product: CASSQTFSVTEAFF.